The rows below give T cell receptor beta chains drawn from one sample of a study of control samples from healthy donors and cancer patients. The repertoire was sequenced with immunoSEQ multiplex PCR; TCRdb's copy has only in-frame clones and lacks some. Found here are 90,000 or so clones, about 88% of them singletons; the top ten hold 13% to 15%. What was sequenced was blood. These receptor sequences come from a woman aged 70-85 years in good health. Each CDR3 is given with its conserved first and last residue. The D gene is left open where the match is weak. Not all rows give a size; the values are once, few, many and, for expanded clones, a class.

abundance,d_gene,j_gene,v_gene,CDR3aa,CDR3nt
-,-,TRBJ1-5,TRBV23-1,CASSRRGREGQPQHF,TGCGCCAGCAGTCGAAGGGGCAGGGAGGGTCAGCCCCAGCATTTT
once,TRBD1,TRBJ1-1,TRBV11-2,CASSFNGLDRLISTEAFF,TGTGCCAGCAGCTTTAATGGTTTGGACAGGCTCATCTCTACGGAAGCTTTCTTT
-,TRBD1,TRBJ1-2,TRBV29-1,CSVSGGNSYGYTF,TGCAGCGTCTCAGGGGGTAATTCGTATGGCTACACCTTC
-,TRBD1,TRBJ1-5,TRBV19,CASRPRDRGRGNQPQHF,TGTGCCAGTAGGCCCCGTGACAGGGGTAGAGGCAATCAGCCCCAGCATTTT
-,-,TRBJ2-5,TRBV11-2,CASSLMETQYF,TGTGCCAGCAGCCTAATGGAGACCCAGTACTTC
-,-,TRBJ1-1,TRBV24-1,CATSDPSGGNTEAFF,TGTGCCACCAGTGATCCCTCGGGGGGGAACACTGAAGCTTTCTTT
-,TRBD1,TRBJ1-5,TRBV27,CASSWDSRTQPQHF,TGTGCCAGCAGTTGGGACAGTAGGACTCAGCCCCAGCATTTT
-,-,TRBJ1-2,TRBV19,CASMVSVQNYGYTF,TGTGCCAGTATGGTCTCGGTACAGAACTATGGCTACACCTTC
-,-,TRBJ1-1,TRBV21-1,CASSLSHRAMNTEAFF,TGTGCCAGCAGCCTCTCACACAGGGCAATGAACACTGAAGCTTTCTTT
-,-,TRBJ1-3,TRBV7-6,CASSLGFNTISGNTIYF,TGTGCCAGCAGCTTAGGTTTTAACACCATCTCTGGAAACACCATATATTTT
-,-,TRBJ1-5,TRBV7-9,CASSLAGSNQPQHF,TGTGCCAGCAGCTTAGCAGGGTCCAATCAGCCCCAGCATTTT
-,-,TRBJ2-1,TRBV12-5,CASGLVVGGGNNEQFF,TGTGCTAGTGGTTTGGTAGTAGGGGGCGGGAACAATGAGCAGTTCTTC
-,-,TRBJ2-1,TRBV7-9,CASSLRRQGGEWFF,TGTGCCAGCAGCCTTCGCCGACAGGGAGGGGAATGGTTCTTC
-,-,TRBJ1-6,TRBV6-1,CASSDRGSYNSPLHF,TGTGCCAGCAGTGACAGGGGAAGCTATAATTCACCCCTCCACTTT
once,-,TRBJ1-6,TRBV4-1,CASSQDRSSLADNSPLHF,TGCGCCAGCAGCCAAGATAGAAGCTCCCTTGCGGATAATTCACCCCTCCACTTT
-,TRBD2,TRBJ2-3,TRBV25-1,CASSETSPDTQYF,TGTGCCAGCAGTGAGACTAGCCCAGATACGCAGTATTTT
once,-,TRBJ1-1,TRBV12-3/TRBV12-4,CASSFGGNTEAFF,TGTGCCAGCAGTTTCGGGGGAAACACTGAAGCTTTCTTT